The sequence of this T cell receptor (beta chain) was determined in a study of T cells after yellow fever vaccination. This clonotype showed up many times. Its antigen is undetermined. Making TCR cDNA involved 5'RACE template switching, which added UMIs and a universal primer site. From the 5' RACE reads, TCRdb called clonotypes with MiXCR, one entry per CDR3 protein. The sample has roughly 63,000 distinct CDR3 sequences; less than 8.5% are singletons. Whole-study findings and limits: In post-booster samples, most primary-vaccination clones reappeared (approximately 96% CD4, approximately 91% CD8).

This receptor was identified in a man aged 25-45 years who received the YFV17D yellow fever vaccine. Material: CD8+ T cells sorted from PBMCs, obtained 15 days after the yellow fever booster vaccination.

CDR3 DNA sequence: TGTGCCAGCAGCTTTTGGACTAGCGGGAGTGACGAGCAGTACTTC. The encoded protein is CASSFWTSGSDEQYF. The genes are TRBV7-9 and TRBJ2-7, with 13 positions matching TRBD2. V gave up 3 bases and J gave up 5 bases; unmatched junction bases: 4. The CDR3 length is 15 residues. Germline-derived CDR1 and CDR2 are SEHNR and FQNEAQ (reference sequence).